Below, one T cell receptor (beta chain) is given with its context. The antigen remains unidentified. Profiled with immunoSEQ multiplex PCR; TCRdb holds only in-frame clones, not every one. The sample lists tens of thousands of clones; around 89% were seen once. This specimen comes from a study of OX40 agonist ivuxolimab in advanced cancers. Background on the study: It was ivuxolimab, an agonistic anti-OX40 (CD134) antibody, that patients were treated with. Of the patients, three showed partial responses, one with hepatocellular carcinoma and two with cutaneous melanoma. The study, taken as a whole, reports: Some nonresponders also had low normalized T-cell clonal expansion. Among the least clonally expanded were partial responders at 0.1-3.0 mg/kg.

The length of the CDR3 is 14 residues. Trimming pared 0 bases from V and 5 bases from J, leaving 11 bases between. Germline CDR1 and CDR2: SGHDT and YYEEEE. The chain has TRBV5-6 and TRBJ2-5, with D hard to call. The source is an adult with an advanced solid tumor such as melanoma, head and neck, liver or kidney cancer. The material sequenced was CD4+ or CD8+ T cells sorted from blood, taken in a trial of the OX40 agonist ivuxolimab. The chain's CDR3 is CASSLAVRMETQYF. The DNA for the CDR3 is TGTGCCAGCAGCTTGGCAGTTCGAATGGAGACCCAGTACTTC. Together with reference TRBV5-6 and TRBJ2-5, the CDR3 gives the full variable domain: DAGVTQSPTHLIKTRGQQVTLRCSPKSGHDTVSWYQQALGQGPQFIFQYYEEEERQRGNFPDRFSGHQFPNYSSELNVNALLLGDSALYLCASSLAVRMETQYFGPGTRLLVL.